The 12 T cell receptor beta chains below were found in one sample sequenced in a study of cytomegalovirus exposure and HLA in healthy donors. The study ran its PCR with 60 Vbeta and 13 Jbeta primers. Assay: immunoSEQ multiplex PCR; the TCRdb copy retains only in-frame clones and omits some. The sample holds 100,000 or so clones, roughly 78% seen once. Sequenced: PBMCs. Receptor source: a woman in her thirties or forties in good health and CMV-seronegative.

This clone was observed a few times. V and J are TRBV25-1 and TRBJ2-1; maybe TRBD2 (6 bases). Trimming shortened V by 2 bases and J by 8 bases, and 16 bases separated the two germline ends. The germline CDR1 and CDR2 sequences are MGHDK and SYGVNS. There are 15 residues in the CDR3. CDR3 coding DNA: TGTGCCAGCAGTGAAGTCGGCGGGAAGGCATATGAGCAGTTCTTC. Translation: CASSEVGGKAYEQFF. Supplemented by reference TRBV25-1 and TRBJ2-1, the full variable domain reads EADIYQTPRYLVIGTGKKITLECSQTMGHDKMYWYQQDPGMELHLIHYSYGVNSTEKGDLSSESTVSRIRTEHFPLTLESARPSHTSQYLCASSEVGGKAYEQFFGPGTRLTVL.

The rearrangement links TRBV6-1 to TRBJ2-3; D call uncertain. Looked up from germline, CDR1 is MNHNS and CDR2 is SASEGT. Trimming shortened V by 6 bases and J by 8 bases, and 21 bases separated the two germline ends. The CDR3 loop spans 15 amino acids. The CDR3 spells CASSEIGTSRVTQYF. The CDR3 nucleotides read TGTGCCAGCAGCGAAATTGGCACTTCTCGGGTTACGCAGTATTTT.

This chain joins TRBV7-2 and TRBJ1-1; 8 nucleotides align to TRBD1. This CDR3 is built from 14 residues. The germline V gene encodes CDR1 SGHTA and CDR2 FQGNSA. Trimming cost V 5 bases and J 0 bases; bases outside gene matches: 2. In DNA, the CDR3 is TGTGCCAGCAGCGCGGACAGGGTGAACACTGAAGCTTTCTTT. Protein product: CASSADRVNTEAFF. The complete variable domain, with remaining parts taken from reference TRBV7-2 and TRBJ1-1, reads GAGVSQSPSNKVTEKGKDVELRCDPISGHTALYWYRQSLGQGLEFLIYFQGNSAPDKSGLPSDRFSAERTGGSVSTLTIQRTQQEDSAVYLCASSADRVNTEAFFGQGTRLTVV.

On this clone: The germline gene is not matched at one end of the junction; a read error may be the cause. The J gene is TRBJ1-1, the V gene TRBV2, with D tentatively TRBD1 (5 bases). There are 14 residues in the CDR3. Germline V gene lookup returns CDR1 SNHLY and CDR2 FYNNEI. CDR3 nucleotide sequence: TGTGCCAACAGTGCCACGGGGGGGATCACTGAAGCTTTCTTT. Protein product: CANSATGGITEAFF. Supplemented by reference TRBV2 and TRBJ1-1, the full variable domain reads EPEVTQTPSHQVTQMGQEVILRCVPISNHLYFYWYRQILGQKVEFLVSFYNNEISEKSEIFDDQFSVERPDGSNFTLKIRSTKLEDSAMYFCANSATGGITEAFFGQGTRLTVV.

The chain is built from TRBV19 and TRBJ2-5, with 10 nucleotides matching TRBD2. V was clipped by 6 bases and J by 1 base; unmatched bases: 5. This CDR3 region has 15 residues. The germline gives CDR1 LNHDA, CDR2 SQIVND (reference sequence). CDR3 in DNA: TGTGCCAGTAGCCCGGGACTAGCGAGCCAAGAGACCCAGTACTTC. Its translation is CASSPGLASQETQYF.

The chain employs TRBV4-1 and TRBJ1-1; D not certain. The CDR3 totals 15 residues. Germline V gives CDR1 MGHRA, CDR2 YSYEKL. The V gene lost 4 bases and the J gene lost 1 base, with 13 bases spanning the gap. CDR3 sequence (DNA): TGCGCCAGCAGCCTAAATCCCCGGGGGAACACTGAAGCTTTCTTT. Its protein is CASSLNPRGNTEAFF.

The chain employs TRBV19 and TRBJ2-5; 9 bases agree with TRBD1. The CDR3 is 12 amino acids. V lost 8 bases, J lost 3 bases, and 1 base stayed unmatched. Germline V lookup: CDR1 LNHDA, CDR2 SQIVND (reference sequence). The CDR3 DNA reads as TGTGCCAGTCGGACAGGGGAAGAGACCCAGTACTTC. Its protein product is CASRTGEETQYF.

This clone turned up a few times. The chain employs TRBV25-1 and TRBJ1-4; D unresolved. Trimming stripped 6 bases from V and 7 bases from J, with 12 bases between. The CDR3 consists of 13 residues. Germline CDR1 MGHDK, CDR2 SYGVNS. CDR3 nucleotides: TGTGCCAGCAGCGGTCTACCATTTGAAAAACTGTTTTTT. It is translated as CASSGLPFEKLFF.

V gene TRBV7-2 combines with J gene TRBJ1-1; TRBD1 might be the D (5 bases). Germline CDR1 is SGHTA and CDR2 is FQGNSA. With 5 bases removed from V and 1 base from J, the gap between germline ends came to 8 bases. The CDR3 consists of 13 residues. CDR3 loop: CASSPDKNTEAFF. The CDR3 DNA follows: TGTGCCAGCAGCCCGGACAAGAACACTGAAGCTTTCTTT.

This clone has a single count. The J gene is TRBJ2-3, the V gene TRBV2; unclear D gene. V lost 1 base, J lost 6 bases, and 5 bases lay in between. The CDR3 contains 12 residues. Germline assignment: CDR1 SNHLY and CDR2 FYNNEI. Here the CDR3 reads CASSEEEDTQYF. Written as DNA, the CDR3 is TGTGCCAGCAGTGAAGAGGAGGATACGCAGTATTTT.

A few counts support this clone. CDR3 amino acids: CASSLLGQKNIQYF. The CDR3 DNA reads TGTGCCAGCAGCTTATTAGGACAGAAAAACATTCAGTACTTC. The chain recombines TRBV7-9 with TRBJ2-4; maybe TRBD1 (6 bases). The germline gives CDR1 SEHNR, CDR2 FQNEAQ (reference sequence). V lost 2 bases and J lost 4, with 9 bases in between. The CDR3 has 14 amino acids.

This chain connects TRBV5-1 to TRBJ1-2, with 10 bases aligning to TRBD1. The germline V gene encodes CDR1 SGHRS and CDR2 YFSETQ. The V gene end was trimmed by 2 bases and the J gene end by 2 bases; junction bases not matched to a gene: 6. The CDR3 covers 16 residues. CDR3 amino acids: CASSLRTGGENYGYTF. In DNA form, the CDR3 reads TGCGCCAGCAGCTTACGGACAGGGGGAGAGAACTATGGCTACACCTTC.